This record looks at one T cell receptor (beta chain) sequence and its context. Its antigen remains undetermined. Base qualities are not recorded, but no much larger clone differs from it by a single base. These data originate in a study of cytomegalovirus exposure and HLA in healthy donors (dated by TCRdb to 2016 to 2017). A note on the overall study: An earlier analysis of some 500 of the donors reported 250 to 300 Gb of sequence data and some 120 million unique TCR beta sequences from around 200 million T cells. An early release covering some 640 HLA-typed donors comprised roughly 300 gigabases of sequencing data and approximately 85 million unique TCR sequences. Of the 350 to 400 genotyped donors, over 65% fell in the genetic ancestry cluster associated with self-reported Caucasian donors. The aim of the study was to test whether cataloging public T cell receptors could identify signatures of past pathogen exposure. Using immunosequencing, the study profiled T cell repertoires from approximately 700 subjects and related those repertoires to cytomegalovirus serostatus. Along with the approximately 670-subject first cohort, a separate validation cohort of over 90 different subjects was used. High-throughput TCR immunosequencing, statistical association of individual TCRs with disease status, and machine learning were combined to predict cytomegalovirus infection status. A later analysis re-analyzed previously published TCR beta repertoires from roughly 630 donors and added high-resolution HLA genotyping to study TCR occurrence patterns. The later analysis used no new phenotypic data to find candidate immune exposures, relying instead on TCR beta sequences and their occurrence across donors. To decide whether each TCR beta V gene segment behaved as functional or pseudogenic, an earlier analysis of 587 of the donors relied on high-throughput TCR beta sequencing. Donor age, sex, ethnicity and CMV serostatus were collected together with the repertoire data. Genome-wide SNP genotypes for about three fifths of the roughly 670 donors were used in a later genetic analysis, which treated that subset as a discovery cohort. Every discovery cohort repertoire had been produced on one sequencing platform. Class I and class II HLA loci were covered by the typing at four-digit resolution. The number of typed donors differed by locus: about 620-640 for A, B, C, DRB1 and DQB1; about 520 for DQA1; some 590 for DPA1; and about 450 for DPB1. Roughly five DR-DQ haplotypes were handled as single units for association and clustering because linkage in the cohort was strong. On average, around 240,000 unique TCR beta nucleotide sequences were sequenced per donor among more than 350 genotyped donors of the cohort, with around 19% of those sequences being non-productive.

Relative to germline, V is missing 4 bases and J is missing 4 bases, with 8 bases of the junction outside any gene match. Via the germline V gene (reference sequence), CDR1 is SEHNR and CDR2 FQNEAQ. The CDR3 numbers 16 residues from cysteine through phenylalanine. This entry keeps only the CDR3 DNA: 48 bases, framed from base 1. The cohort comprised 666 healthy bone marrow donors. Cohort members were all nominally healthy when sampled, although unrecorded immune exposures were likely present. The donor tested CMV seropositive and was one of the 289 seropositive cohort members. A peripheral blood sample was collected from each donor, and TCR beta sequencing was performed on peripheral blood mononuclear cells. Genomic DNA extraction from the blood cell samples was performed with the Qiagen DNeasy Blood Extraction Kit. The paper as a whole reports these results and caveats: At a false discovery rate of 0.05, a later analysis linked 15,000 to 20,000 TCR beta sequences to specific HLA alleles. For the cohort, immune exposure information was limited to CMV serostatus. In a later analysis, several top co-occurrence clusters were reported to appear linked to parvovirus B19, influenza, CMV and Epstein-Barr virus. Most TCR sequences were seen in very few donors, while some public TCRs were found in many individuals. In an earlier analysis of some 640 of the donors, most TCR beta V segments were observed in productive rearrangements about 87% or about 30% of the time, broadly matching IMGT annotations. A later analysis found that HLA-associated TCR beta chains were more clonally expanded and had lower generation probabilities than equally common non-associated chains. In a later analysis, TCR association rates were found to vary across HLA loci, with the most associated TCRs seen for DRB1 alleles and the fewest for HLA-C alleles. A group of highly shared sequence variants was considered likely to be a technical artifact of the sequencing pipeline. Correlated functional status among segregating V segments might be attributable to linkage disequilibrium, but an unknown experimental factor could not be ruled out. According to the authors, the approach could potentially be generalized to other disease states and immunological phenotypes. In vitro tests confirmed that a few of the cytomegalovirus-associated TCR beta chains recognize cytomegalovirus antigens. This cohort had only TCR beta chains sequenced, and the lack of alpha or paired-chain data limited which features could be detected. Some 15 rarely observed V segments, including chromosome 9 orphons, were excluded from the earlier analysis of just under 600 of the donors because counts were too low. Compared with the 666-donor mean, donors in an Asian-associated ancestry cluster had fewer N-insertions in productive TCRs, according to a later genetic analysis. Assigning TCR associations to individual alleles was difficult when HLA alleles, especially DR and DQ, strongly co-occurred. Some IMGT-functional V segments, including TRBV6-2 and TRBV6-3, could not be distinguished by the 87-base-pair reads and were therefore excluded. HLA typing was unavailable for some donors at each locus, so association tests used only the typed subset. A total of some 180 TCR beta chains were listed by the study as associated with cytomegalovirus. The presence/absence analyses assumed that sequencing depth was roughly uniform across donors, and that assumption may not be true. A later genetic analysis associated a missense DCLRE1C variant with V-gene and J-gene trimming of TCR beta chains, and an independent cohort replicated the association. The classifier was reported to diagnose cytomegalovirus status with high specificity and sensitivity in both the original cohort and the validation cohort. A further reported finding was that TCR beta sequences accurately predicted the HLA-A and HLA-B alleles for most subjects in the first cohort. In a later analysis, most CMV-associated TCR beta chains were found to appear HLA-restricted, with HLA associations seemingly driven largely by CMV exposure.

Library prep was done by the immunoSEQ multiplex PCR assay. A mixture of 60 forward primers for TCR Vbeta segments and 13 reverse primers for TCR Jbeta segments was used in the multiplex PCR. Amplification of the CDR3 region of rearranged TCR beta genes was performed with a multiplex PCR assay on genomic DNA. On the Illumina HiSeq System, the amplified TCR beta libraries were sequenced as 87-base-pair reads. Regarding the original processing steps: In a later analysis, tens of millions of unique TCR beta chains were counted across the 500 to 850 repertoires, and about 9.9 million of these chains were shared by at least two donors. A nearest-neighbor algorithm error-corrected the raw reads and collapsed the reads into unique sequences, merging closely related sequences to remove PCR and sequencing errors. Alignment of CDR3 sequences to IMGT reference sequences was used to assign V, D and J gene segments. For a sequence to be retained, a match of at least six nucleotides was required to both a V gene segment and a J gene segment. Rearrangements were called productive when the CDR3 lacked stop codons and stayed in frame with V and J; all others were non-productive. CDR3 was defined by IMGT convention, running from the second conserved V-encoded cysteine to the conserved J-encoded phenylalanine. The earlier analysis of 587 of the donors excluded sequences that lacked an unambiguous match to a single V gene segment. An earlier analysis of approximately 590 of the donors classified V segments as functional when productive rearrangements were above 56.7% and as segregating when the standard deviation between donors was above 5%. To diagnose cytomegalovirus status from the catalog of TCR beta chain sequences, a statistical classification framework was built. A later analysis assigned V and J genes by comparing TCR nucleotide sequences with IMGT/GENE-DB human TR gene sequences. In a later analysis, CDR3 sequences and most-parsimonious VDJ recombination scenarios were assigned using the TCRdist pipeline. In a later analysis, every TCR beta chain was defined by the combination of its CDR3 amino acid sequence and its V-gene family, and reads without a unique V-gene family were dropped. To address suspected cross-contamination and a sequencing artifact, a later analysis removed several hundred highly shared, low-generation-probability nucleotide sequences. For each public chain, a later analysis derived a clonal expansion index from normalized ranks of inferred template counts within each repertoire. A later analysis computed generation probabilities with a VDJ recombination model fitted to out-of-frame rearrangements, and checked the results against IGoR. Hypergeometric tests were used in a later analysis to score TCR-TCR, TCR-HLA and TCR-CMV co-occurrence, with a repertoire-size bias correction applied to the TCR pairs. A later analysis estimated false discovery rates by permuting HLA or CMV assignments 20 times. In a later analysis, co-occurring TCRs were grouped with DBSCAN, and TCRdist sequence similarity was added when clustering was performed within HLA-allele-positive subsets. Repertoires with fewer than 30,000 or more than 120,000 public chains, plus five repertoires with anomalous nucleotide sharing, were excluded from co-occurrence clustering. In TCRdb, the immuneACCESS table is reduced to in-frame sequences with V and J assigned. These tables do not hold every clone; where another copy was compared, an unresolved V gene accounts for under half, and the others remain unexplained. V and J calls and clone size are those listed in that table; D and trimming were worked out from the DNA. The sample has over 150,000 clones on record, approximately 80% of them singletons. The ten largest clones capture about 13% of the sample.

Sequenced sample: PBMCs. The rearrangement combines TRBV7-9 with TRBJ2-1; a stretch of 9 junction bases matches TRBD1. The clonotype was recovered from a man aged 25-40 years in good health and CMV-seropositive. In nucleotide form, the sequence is TGTGCCAGCAGCTGGACCGGGACAGGGTCGTACAATGAGCAGTTCTTC. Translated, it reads CASSWTGTGSYNEQFF.